Sequencing of this T cell receptor (beta chain) was carried out in a study of cytotoxic CD8 clonotypes in ibrutinib-treated CLL. Study context: IGHV unmutated 17 to 18; relapsed/refractory more than ten; treatment-naive about 15.

Produced via immunoSEQ multiplex PCR; TCRdb's table is partial and in-frame only. The sample contains roughly 40,000 clones, approximately 67% of which appear only once. The CDR3 has 15 residues. Trimming removed 7 bases from V and 2 bases from J, with 12 bases in between. The germline V gene encodes CDR1 SNHLY and CDR2 FYNNEI. The sequence derives from a human donor with chronic lymphocytic leukemia. The chain has TRBV2 and TRBJ2-6; D is possibly TRBD2 (5 bases). Here the sequenced sample was PBMCs, taken at disease progression, from a patient treated with ibrutinib. CDR3: CASTRVAPGANVLTF. DNA of the CDR3: TGTGCCAGCACGAGGGTGGCTCCTGGGGCCAACGTCCTGACTTTC.